Detailed here is one T cell receptor beta chain. Its antigen remains unidentified. There are 14 residues in the CDR3. The germline CDR1 and CDR2 sequences are SGHNT and YYREEE (reference sequence). Germline trimming cut 3 bases from V and 3 bases from J; bases unmatched to any gene: 5. TCRdb's copy holds only in-frame clones and misses some; the assay was immunoSEQ multiplex PCR. The sample lists under 60,000 clones, roughly 85% occurring once. These data belong to a study of OX40 agonist ivuxolimab in advanced cancers. On the study more broadly: The patients received agonistic anti-OX40 (CD134) antibody ivuxolimab. Every 2 weeks, patients received ivuxolimab intravenously, dosed at 0.01 to 10 mg/kg. Study-wide results and caveats: In CD8+ T cells, expanded clones were on average more numerous than in CD4+.

The receptor's source is an adult with an advanced solid tumor such as melanoma, head and neck, liver or kidney cancer. This chain uses TRBV5-4 with TRBJ2-7, with 8 bases identical to TRBD1. Sequenced material: CD4+ or CD8+ T cells sorted from blood, taken in a trial of the OX40 agonist ivuxolimab. CDR3 bases: TGTGCCAGCAGCTGGGGACAGGAAGACTACGAGCAGTACTTC. Translation gives CASSWGQEDYEQYF.